This is a list of T cell receptor beta chains from one sample in a study of T cell repertoires in cytomegalovirus infection. Their target antigens are unknown. TCRdb passed the reads through MiXCR, listing each CDR3 protein once. Of some 500,000 distinct CDR3 sequences in the sample, approximately 40% were seen once. This sample comprised cultured PBMCs, obtained from culture after CMV antigen stimulation. All receptors come from a human donor in good health (CMV status not recorded). Some clones in this sample may be carry-over from other donors' samples. Each CDR3 is given with its conserved first and last residue. Size tells how often a clone was seen (once, few, many) or the class of an expanded clone, and some rows leave it out.

abundance,v_gene,CDR3aa
many,TRBV2,CASSDGTISTDTQYF
once,TRBV15,CATSKGRTGYEQYF
.,TRBV6-6,CASSYSTGFNQPQHF
.,TRBV20-1,CSAPGTGGETIYF
.,TRBV7-2,CASSLGGAQNNEQFF
.,TRBV19,CASSDRGISYEQYF
once,TRBV6-6,CASSDPGQGAPGYTF
.,TRBV7-2,CASSIGLGETQYF
.,TRBV20-1,CSAIPGHGADTQYF
.,TRBV10-3,CAISESYTGASTDTQYF
.,TRBV7-2,CASSLGVEYWGDTQYF
.,TRBV28,CASSTRTDLYGYTF
.,TRBV20-1,CSARGGQGWDEQYF
.,TRBV12-3/TRBV12-4,CASRRAGQQNEKLFF
many,TRBV7-2,CASSLRAGGSSYEQYF
.,TRBV29-1,CSVLRADTQYF
.,TRBV7-8,CASSQRTGAKGYTF
few,TRBV7-9,CASSPRGSLAQYF
few,TRBV12-3/TRBV12-4,CASRQTGLVEQFF
.,TRBV4-2,CASSQDDWDGYTF
.,TRBV7-6,CASSLGGRETYGYTF
.,TRBV2,CASSSEGTTEAFF
few,TRBV7-6,CASSRLPETDTQYF
.,TRBV27,CASSSNREQPQHF
.,TRBV7-8,CASSKLTFSYNEQFF
few,TRBV7-9,CASSYQESKNIQYF
.,TRBV7-9,CASSPKRGPSYEQYF
.,TRBV30,CAWSLGLAGSNEQFF
once,TRBV12-3/TRBV12-4,CASSTYRGITEAFF
.,TRBV11-2,CASSFSGRPLVGELFF
.,TRBV6-1,CASSRTSGEYDEQFF
.,TRBV20-1,CSARGVKIGELFF
.,TRBV6-1,CASREKFSEQYF
few,TRBV7-2,CASSFGGGDEAFF
.,TRBV7-9,CASSYTGNDGYTF
few,TRBV7-8,CASSLAGSGGYNEQFF
many,TRBV7-2,CASSLWGDQPQHF
.,TRBV20-1,CSASSGQYNEQFF
.,TRBV2,CASSDMSYEQYF
once,TRBV28,CASILSGQGSSPLHF
few,TRBV7-2,CASSLGSYTRVTGELFF
.,TRBV15,CATSRDRAAPQPQHF
.,TRBV30,CAWSPRSSYNEQFF
.,TRBV7-9,CASSLPPTDGQETQYF
.,TRBV4-3,CASSQEQGAHTEAFF
few,TRBV11-3,CASSPGGGQARAHKETQYF